These 4 T cell receptor beta chains came from one sample sequenced in a study of response to subunit inactivated influenza vaccine. TCRdb re-called the RT-PCR reads with MiXCR, one entry per CDR3 protein. The sample shows hundreds of thousands of distinct CDR3 sequences, approximately 14% of them seen only once. The sequenced sample was PBMCs from blood, obtained around two weeks before vaccination. These TCRs come from a man aged 45-65 years who received an inactivated influenza vaccine.

The J gene is TRBJ1-6, the V gene TRBV4-2; D ambiguous. The CDR3 is 15 residues long. The ends were cut back, 0 bases at V and 7 bases at J, with 10 bases in the middle. CDR1 and CDR2 from the germline V gene are LGHNA and YNFKEQ. The chain's CDR3 is CASSQDGVLNSPLHF. The DNA for the CDR3 is TGTGCCAGCAGCCAAGATGGAGTGTTAAATTCACCCCTCCACTTT.

V is TRBV5-1 and J is TRBJ2-7; D is possibly TRBD2 (5 bases). There are 15 residues in the CDR3. In germline, CDR1 is SGHRS, CDR2 YFSETQ. The V end was cut by 1 base, the J end by 6 bases, with 17 bases between. CDR3 amino acids: CASSLFWGEGSEQYF. CDR3 bases: TGCGCCAGCAGCTTGTTTTGGGGAGAGGGCTCCGAGCAGTACTTC.

A word on this clonotype: The junction shows a germline mismatch at one end, possibly a read error. The J gene is TRBJ2-7, the V gene TRBV6-5; no reliable D call. CDR1 and CDR2 from the germline V gene are MNHEY and SVGAGI. The CDR3 sequence is 14 residues long. CDR3 in amino acids: CASSYTPYSYEQYF. The CDR3 nucleotides are TGTGCTAGCAGTTACACTCCTTACTCCTACGAGCAGTACTTC.

This chain joins TRBV4-1 and TRBJ2-5, with D unclear. This CDR3 has 14 amino acids. V was clipped by 3 bases and J by 5 bases, with 13 bases between them. Germline V CDR1 and CDR2: MGHRA, YSYEKL. The CDR3 sequence: CASSHPGVGETQYF. CDR3 DNA: TGCGCCAGCAGCCATCCAGGCGTCGGGGAGACCCAGTACTTC.